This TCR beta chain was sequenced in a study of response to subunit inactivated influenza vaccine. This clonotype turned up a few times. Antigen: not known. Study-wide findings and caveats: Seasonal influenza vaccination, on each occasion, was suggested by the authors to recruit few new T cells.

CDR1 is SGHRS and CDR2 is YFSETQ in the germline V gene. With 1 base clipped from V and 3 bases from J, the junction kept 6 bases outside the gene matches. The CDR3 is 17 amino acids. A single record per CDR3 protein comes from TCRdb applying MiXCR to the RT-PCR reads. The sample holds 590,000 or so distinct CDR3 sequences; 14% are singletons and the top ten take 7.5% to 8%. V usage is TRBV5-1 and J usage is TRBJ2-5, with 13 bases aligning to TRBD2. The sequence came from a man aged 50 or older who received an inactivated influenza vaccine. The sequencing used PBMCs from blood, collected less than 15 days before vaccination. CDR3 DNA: TGCGCCAGCAGCTTGACTAGCGGGAGGGAGGTAGAAGAGACCCAGTACTTC. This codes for CASSLTSGREVEETQYF.